Listed below are T cell receptor beta chains from one sample, sequenced in a study of blood T cell repertoires in COVID-19. Clones were read by immunoSEQ multiplex PCR, and TCRdb kept only the in-frame ones, dropping some. The repertoire holds about 210,000 clones, with roughly 90% as singletons. The specimen was PBMCs or T cells enriched from blood (not recorded which). These receptors were taken from a man in his late teens or twenties with acute COVID-19. Both conserved end residues are part of each CDR3. The order of the fields is CDR3 DNA, CDR3 protein, D gene, V gene, J gene, clone size. A D gene is named only where the DNA matches it firmly. Part of the rows lack a size; the others show once, few, many or a class for expanded clones.

TGCAGTGCTCAGGACAATGAGCAGTTCTTC	CSAQDNEQFF	NA	TRBV20-1	TRBJ2-1	NA
TGTGCCAGCAGTACAGACAGGGGGCGGCACACTGAAGCTTTCTTT	CASSTDRGRHTEAFF	TRBD1	TRBV28	TRBJ1-1	NA
TGTGCCAGCAGAATCGACAGGGGGCTCAATGAGCAGTTCTTC	CASRIDRGLNEQFF	TRBD1	TRBV28	TRBJ2-1	NA
TGTGCCTGGAGTGATCTAGCATCTGAGCAGTTCTTC	CAWSDLASEQFF	NA	TRBV30	TRBJ2-1	NA
TGTGCCAGCAGCCGAGCGGGACTAGCGGGAGCTAACGAGCAGTACTTC	CASSRAGLAGANEQYF	TRBD2	TRBV14	TRBJ2-7	NA
TGTGCCAGCAGCTTAGGTGTACAGGGATCCTATGGCTACACCTTC	CASSLGVQGSYGYTF	NA	TRBV7-2	TRBJ1-2	few
TGTGCCTGGAGTCAGGGGGCAGTCACACAAGCTTTCTTT	CAWSQGAVTQAFF	TRBD1	TRBV30	TRBJ1-1	few
TGCGCCAGCAGCAGCCTACAGGGTGGCTACGAGCAGTACTTC	CASSSLQGGYEQYF	NA	TRBV5-1	TRBJ2-7	NA
TGTGCCAGCAGCCCATTCTGGAAGACAGGGGATCCCAAGAGCTCCTACAATGAGCAGTTCTTC	CASSPFWKTGDPKSSYNEQFF	NA	TRBV21-1	TRBJ2-1	NA
TGTGCCACCAGCAGATCCGAGCGGTACAATGAGCAGTTCTTC	CATSRSERYNEQFF	NA	TRBV15	TRBJ2-1	NA
TGTGCCAGTAGCCGGGAGTTCGCCGGCTCTGGGGCCAACGTCCTGACTTTC	CASSREFAGSGANVLTF	NA	TRBV19	TRBJ2-6	once
TGTGCCACCAGCATTCGGACAGGGGAAGTTTCTGAGCAGTACTTC	CATSIRTGEVSEQYF	TRBD1	TRBV15	TRBJ2-7	NA
TGTGCCAGCACGAGGGGGCTAAGTGAGCAGTTCTTC	CASTRGLSEQFF	TRBD1	TRBV6-5	TRBJ2-1	NA
TGCGCCAGCAGCCAAGCAGGTGGGGCTTTCTCTGGAAACACCATATATTTT	CASSQAGGAFSGNTIYF	NA	TRBV4-1	TRBJ1-3	NA
TGCGCCAGCAGCCTTAGCGGGAGCGGGGAGACCCAGTACTTC	CASSLSGSGETQYF	TRBD2	TRBV4-3	TRBJ2-5	NA
TGCGCCAGCAGCTTGACTAGCGGGACTGACGAGCAGTACTTC	CASSLTSGTDEQYF	TRBD2	TRBV5-1	TRBJ2-7	NA
TGTGCCAGCAGCTTGGCCGGGACAGGGAGGGCAGATACGCAGTATTTT	CASSLAGTGRADTQYF	TRBD1	TRBV5-8	TRBJ2-3	NA
TGTGCCAGTAGTACGGCTCTCATGGAGGCCGGGAGGCCCAATTGGGAGCTGTTTTTT	CASSTALMEAGRPNWELFF	TRBD2	TRBV19	TRBJ2-2	NA
TGTGCCAGTAGAGCGGGACTGGGGGACATTCAGTACTTC	CASRAGLGDIQYF	TRBD2	TRBV19	TRBJ2-4	NA
TGTGCCAGCTCACCGTCCACACAGGGGCGGAAAGAGACCCAGTACTTC	CASSPSTQGRKETQYF	TRBD1	TRBV18	TRBJ2-5	NA
TGCGCCAGCAGCTTCGACACAGGGGATTTAAGCACAGATACGCAGTATTTT	CASSFDTGDLSTDTQYF	TRBD1	TRBV5-1	TRBJ2-3	NA
TGTGCCAGCAGCAAGGGGACTAGCGGGAGGGCCATTCAGGGGAATGAGCAGTTCTTC	CASSKGTSGRAIQGNEQFF	TRBD2	TRBV5-4	TRBJ2-1	NA
TGTGCCAGTACTGGGAGATTCCATCAGCCCCAGCATTTT	CASTGRFHQPQHF	NA	TRBV19	TRBJ1-5	NA
TGTGCCAGCAGTCAGCAACAGGGACCAAAAACAGATACGCAGTATTTT	CASSQQQGPKTDTQYF	NA	TRBV27	TRBJ2-3	NA
TGTGCCACCAGTGCCCTCAATCAGCCCCAGCATTTT	CATSALNQPQHF	NA	TRBV24-1	TRBJ1-5	NA
TGCGCCAGCAACTTAGAGGACAGCGAAAAACTGTTTTTT	CASNLEDSEKLFF	NA	TRBV5-1	TRBJ1-4	once
TGCGCCAGCAGTGTGGAGGGCGCGGATGAAAACACCATATATTTT	CASSVEGADENTIYF	NA	TRBV10-1	TRBJ1-3	NA
TGTGCCTGGAGTAAAAGACTAGCGGATAAAAACAATGAGCAGTTCTTC	CAWSKRLADKNNEQFF	TRBD2	TRBV30	TRBJ2-1	NA
TGTGCCAGCAGCGCAACGGAAGAGACCCAGTACTTC	CASSATEETQYF	NA	TRBV9	TRBJ2-5	once
TGCAGCGTCCGACAGGGAAACACTGAAGCTTTCTTT	CSVRQGNTEAFF	TRBD1	TRBV29-1	TRBJ1-1	NA
TGTGCCAGCACCTTAACGGGGTCACTGAATGCTTTCTTT	CASTLTGSLNAFF	NA	TRBV12-3/TRBV12-4	TRBJ1-1	NA
TGTGCCAGCAGTGGGGAGGGTGGAACCGGGGAGCTGTTTTTT	CASSGEGGTGELFF	TRBD2	TRBV6-2/TRBV6-3	TRBJ2-2	NA
TGCAGCGTTGAAGAGGCCGGACAGTCTTCCGAGCAGTACTTC	CSVEEAGQSSEQYF	NA	TRBV29-1	TRBJ2-7	few
TGTGCCAGCAGCTTAGAAATGGGACAGGGACATGGCTACACCTTC	CASSLEMGQGHGYTF	TRBD1	TRBV7-2	TRBJ1-2	NA
TGCAGCGTCCAAACCATGGCGCCGGGACAAACGAACACCGGGGAGCTGTTTTTT	CSVQTMAPGQTNTGELFF	NA	TRBV29-1	TRBJ2-2	NA
TGTGCCAGTAGCCTCTCCGGGACTAGTTCCAATGAGCAGTTCTTC	CASSLSGTSSNEQFF	TRBD2	TRBV19	TRBJ2-1	few
TGTGCCAGTAGTGCCGGACTCTACAATGAGCAGTTCTTC	CASSAGLYNEQFF	NA	TRBV19	TRBJ2-1	NA
TGTGCCAGTAGTAAGGATAGCGGGATTAGCTCCTACGAGCAGTACTTC	CASSKDSGISSYEQYF	TRBD2	TRBV19	TRBJ2-7	NA
TGTGCCAGCAGCCCGGGACTAGCGGAAAAGCAGTACTTC	CASSPGLAEKQYF	TRBD2	TRBV7-8	TRBJ2-7	NA
TGTGCCAGCAGCAAAGTAGGCGGGAGGGCCTTACAAAACATTCAGTACTTC	CASSKVGGRALQNIQYF	NA	TRBV21-1	TRBJ2-4	NA
TGTGCCAGCAGCAACTTGGGGCGGGAAAAACGCGAGCAGTACTTC	CASSNLGREKREQYF	NA	TRBV7-2	TRBJ2-7	NA
TGTGCCAGTCAAATCCAAGAGACCCAGTACTTC	CASQIQETQYF	NA	TRBV7-9	TRBJ2-5	NA
TGTGCCAGCTCACCCGGGAGGGGCTTAGACACTGAAGCTTTCTTT	CASSPGRGLDTEAFF	NA	TRBV18	TRBJ1-1	NA
TGTGCCAGTAGCCAGAGGGGACTAGCCAACGAGCAGTACTTC	CASSQRGLANEQYF	TRBD2	TRBV19	TRBJ2-7	few
TGTGCCTGGGCAGCGGGAGGTTTTAACAATGAGCAGTTCTTC	CAWAAGGFNNEQFF	TRBD2	TRBV30	TRBJ2-1	NA
TGTGCCTGGGGGACTGTTAATCAGCCCCAGCATTTT	CAWGTVNQPQHF	NA	TRBV30	TRBJ1-5	NA
TGTGCCAGCAGTTTACTGGACATCTTCGTTTCACCCCTCCACTTT	CASSLLDIFVSPLHF	NA	TRBV27	TRBJ1-6	NA
TGTGCCAGCAGCCAGCAAACAGGGGGCTTTAACACTGAAGCTTTCTTT	CASSQQTGGFNTEAFF	TRBD1	TRBV5-4	TRBJ1-1	NA
TGTGCCAGCAGCTTAGTAGGAGGACAGGGGGCGAGGCAAGAGACCCAGTACTTC	CASSLVGGQGARQETQYF	TRBD1	TRBV7-2	TRBJ2-5	NA
TGTGCCAGCAGTGAACTGAGGAACAATCAGCCCCAGCATTTT	CASSELRNNQPQHF	NA	TRBV2	TRBJ1-5	NA
TGTGCCAGCAGCCCGGGACAGGACCCGTCCGAGCAGTACTTC	CASSPGQDPSEQYF	TRBD1	TRBV11-3	TRBJ2-7	NA
TGCGCCAGCAGCTCTATAGGGGACGGGGAGCTGTTTTTT	CASSSIGDGELFF	NA	TRBV5-1	TRBJ2-2	NA
TGTGCCAGCAACAGAAAAGGCTACATGAACACTGAAGCTTTCTTT	CASNRKGYMNTEAFF	NA	TRBV6-5	TRBJ1-1	NA
TGTGCCAGCAGCAAAGGAGGACAGGGTAGACTGAACACTGAAGCTTTCTTT	CASSKGGQGRLNTEAFF	NA	TRBV21-1	TRBJ1-1	NA